The 2 T cell receptor beta chains below come from one sample, sequenced in a study of cytomegalovirus exposure and HLA in healthy donors. 60 Vbeta and 13 Jbeta primers were used in PCR. The table came from immunoSEQ multiplex PCR; TCRdb's copy has only in-frame clones and leaves some out. The sample has more than 80,000 clones, 60% to 80% seen once; the top ten hold about 20%. What was sequenced was PBMCs. These receptors were obtained from a woman in her sixties or seventies in good health and CMV-seropositive.

In the case of this clone: A read error may account for a junction end that differs from germline. The chain joins TRBV30 to TRBJ1-1; 7 nucleotides line up with TRBD1. Germline V lookup: CDR1 GTSNPN, CDR2 SVGIG (reference sequence). The CDR3 length is 13 residues. The DNA of the CDR3 is TGTGCCTGGAGCCAAAGGGGGGTGGACAGGCCCCTCTTT. Its protein product is CAWSQRGVDRPLF.

This clone was seen a few times. The chain joins TRBV7-9 to TRBJ1-1; D unresolved. The CDR3 contains 14 residues. In germline, CDR1 is SEHNR, CDR2 FQNEAQ (reference sequence). Trimming took 1 base from V and 1 from J, leaving 7 bases between them. The CDR3 DNA reads TGTGCCAGCAGCTTAGAACACCGGAACACTGAAGCTTTCTTT. Its translation: CASSLEHRNTEAFF.